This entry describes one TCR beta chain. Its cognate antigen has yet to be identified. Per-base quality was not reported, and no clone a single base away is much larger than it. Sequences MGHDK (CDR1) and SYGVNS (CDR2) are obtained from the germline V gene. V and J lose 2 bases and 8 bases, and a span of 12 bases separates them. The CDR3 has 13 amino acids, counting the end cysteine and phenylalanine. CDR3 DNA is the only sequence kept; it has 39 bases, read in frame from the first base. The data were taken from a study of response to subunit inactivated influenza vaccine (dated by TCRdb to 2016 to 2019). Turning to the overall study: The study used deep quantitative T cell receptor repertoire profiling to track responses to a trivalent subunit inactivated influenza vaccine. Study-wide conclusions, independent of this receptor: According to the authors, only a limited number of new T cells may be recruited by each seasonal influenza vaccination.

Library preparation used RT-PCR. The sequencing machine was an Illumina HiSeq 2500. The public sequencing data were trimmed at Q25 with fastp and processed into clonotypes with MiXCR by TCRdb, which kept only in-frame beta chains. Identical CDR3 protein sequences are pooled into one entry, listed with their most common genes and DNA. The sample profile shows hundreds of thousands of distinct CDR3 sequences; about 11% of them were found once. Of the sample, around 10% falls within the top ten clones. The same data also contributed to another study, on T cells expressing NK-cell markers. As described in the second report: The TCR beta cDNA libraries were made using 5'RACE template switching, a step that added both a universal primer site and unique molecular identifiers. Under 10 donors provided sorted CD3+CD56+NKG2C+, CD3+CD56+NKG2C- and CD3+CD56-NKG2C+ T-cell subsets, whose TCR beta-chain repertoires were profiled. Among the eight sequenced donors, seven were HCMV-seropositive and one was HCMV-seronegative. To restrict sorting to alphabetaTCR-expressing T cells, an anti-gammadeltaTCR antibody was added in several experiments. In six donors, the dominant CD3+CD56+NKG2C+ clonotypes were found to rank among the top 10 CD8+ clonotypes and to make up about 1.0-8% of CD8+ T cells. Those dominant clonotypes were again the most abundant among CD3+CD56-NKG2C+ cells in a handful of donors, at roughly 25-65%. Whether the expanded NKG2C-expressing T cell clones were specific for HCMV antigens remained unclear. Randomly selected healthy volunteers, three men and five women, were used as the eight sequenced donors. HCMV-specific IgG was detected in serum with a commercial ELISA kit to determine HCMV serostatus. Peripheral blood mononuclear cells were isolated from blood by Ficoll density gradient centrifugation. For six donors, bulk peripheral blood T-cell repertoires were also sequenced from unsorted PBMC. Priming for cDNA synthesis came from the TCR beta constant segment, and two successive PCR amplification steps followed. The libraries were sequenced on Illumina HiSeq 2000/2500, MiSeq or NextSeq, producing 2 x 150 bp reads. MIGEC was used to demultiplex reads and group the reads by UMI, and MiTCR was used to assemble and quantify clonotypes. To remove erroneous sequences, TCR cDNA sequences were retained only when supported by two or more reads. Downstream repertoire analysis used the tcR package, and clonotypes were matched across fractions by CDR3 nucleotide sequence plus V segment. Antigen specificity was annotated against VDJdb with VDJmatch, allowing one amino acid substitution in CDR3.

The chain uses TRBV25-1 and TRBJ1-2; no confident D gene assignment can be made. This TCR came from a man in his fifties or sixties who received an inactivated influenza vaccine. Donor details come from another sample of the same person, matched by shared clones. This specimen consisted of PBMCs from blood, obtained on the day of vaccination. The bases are TGTGCCAGCAGTGAACGGCCCGGGGAGGGCTACACCTTC. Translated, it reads CASSERPGEGYTF.